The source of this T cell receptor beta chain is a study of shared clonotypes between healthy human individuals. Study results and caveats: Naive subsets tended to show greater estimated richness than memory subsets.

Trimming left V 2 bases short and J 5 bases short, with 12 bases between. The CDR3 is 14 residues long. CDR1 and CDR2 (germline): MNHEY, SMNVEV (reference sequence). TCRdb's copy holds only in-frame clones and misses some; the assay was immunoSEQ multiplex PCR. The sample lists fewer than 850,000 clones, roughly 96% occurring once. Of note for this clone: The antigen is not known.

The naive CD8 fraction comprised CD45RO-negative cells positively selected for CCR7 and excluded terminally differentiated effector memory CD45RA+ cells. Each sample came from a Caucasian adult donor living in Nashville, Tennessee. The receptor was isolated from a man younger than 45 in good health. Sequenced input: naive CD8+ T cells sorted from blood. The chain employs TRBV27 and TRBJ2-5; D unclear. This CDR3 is CASSLLSPKETQYF. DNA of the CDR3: TGTGCCAGCAGTTTACTCTCACCGAAGGAGACCCAGTACTTC.